This passage covers 28 T cell receptor beta chains from one sample sequenced in a study of a mutant IDH1 vaccine in newly diagnosed glioma. The sample's time point: week 35, safety follow-up. Each dose of the vaccine consisted of 300 ug of mutant IDH1 20-mer peptide, with topical imiquimod. Their target antigens are unknown. Repertoires were generated with immunoSEQ multiplex PCR, while TCRdb's copy carries only in-frame clones and drops some. The repertoire has tens of thousands of clones, around nine tenths of them found once; the top ten carry roughly 2%. The specimen comprised PBMCs, sampled from a glioma patient whose treatment included an IDH1 peptide vaccine. The receptors stem from a man younger than 40 with glioma.

The gene calls are TRBV30 and TRBJ2-1, with 11 bases that match TRBD1. The CDR3 loop spans 17 amino acids. The germline V gene has CDR1 GTSNPN and CDR2 SVGIG (reference sequence). Trimming cost V 6 bases and J 6 bases; bases outside gene matches: 16. The CDR3 DNA reads TGTGCCTGCGAGCGAATTTACCGGGACAGGGGGGGCAATGAGCAGTTCTTC. Translating gives CACERIYRDRGGNEQFF. The entire variable domain, with the rest obtained from reference TRBV30 and TRBJ2-1, is as follows: SQTIHQWPATLVQPVGSPLSLECTVEGTSNPNLYWYRQAAGRGLQLLFYSVGIGQISSEVPQNLSASRPQDRQFILSSKKLLLSDSGFYLCACERIYRDRGGNEQFFGPGTRLTVL.

This clone showed up just a few times. The chain carries TRBV19 and TRBJ1-1, with D maybe TRBD1 (5 bases). V lost 2 bases, J lost 1 base, and 5 bases lay in between. CDR1 LNHDA and CDR2 SQIVND come from the germline V gene (reference sequence). The CDR3 consists of 13 residues. For the CDR3, the DNA is TGTGCCAGTAGTATAAGGGGGAACACTGAAGCTTTCTTT. Protein product: CASSIRGNTEAFF.

CDR3 loop: CASSLLMDSNYGYTF. Here the CDR3 DNA reads TGCGCCAGCAGCCTCCTCATGGACAGCAACTATGGCTACACCTTC. The chain uses TRBV4-3 and TRBJ1-2; D is perhaps TRBD1 (6 bases). CDR1 and CDR2 from the germline V gene are LGHNA and YSLEER. Between the trimmed V and J ends, which lost 4 bases and 2 bases, there was a span of 14 bases. The CDR3 has 15 residues.

The chain employs TRBV18 and TRBJ1-2, with D possibly matching TRBD1 (6 bases). This CDR3 comprises 14 residues. With 3 bases removed from V and 0 bases from J, the gap between germline ends came to 8 bases. The germline V gene has CDR1 KGHSH and CDR2 LQKENI. In DNA form, the CDR3 reads TGTGCCAGCTCACCCCAGGGGTCTAACTATGGCTACACCTTC. It specifies CASSPQGSNYGYTF.

The CDR3 nucleotides are TGTGCCAGCAGTCCGGGACTAGCGGGAAACAATGAGCAGTTCTTC. The encoded protein is CASSPGLAGNNEQFF. The chain uses TRBV28 and TRBJ2-1; 13 bases match TRBD2. This CDR3 region has 15 residues. The V gene end was trimmed by 5 bases and the J gene end by 5 bases; junction bases not matched to a gene: 3. Per germline, CDR1 MDHEN and CDR2 SYDVKM.

The genes are TRBV5-1 and TRBJ2-3; D tentatively reads TRBD1 or TRBD2 (5 bases each). Trimming removed 5 bases from V and 0 bases from J, with 13 bases in between. Germline V CDR1 and CDR2: SGHRS, YFSETQ. The CDR3 extends over 15 amino acids. CDR3 sequence reads: CASRSGRVSTDTQYF. CDR3 bases: TGCGCCAGCAGGTCGGGGCGGGTTAGCACAGATACGCAGTATTTT.

The chain has TRBV30 and TRBJ2-1, with D hard to call. V dropped 4 bases and J dropped 11 bases, with 12 bases sitting between them. The length of the CDR3 is 11 residues. Germline CDR1 is GTSNPN and CDR2 is SVGIG (reference sequence). The DNA for the CDR3 is TGTGCCTGGAATGACATTGAAAAGCAGTTCTTC. Its translation is CAWNDIEKQFF.

The chain recombines TRBV15 with TRBJ2-2; D not resolved. The germline gives CDR1 LNHNV, CDR2 YYDKDF (reference sequence). Trimming cost V 1 base and J 2 bases, with 5 bases left between them. CDR3 length equals 14 residues. The CDR3 bases are TGTGCCACCAGCAGAGTAGAAAACACCGGGGAGCTGTTTTTT. Translation: CATSRVENTGELFF.

The CDR3 DNA reads TGCGCCAGCAGCCTGAAGTCTAGGGGTTCTGAAGCTTTCTTT. Translation gives CASSLKSRGSEAFF. The J gene is TRBJ1-1, the V gene TRBV4-3; a possible D gene is TRBD1 (5 bases). V lost 4 bases and J lost 6, with 15 bases in between. CDR3 size: 14 residues. CDR1 is LGHNA and CDR2 is YSLEER in the germline V gene.

The chain employs TRBV7-3 and TRBJ2-1; D is possibly TRBD1 or TRBD2 (5 bases each). The CDR3 is 16 amino acids. CDR1 and CDR2 from the germline V gene are SGHTA and FQGTGA. The V and J ends lost 5 bases and 5 bases respectively, with 19 bases between them. The DNA of the CDR3 is TGTGCCAGCAGCCGTAGCCGGGACGTCGGGGACAATGAGCAGTTCTTC. This encodes CASSRSRDVGDNEQFF.

The sample holds a few counts of this clone. This chain links TRBV11-2 with TRBJ2-5; D is unclear. Germline V gene lookup returns CDR1 SGHAT and CDR2 FQNNGV. This CDR3 comprises 12 residues. V was cut by 5 bases and J by 2 bases, with 6 bases left in between. CDR3 protein: CASSLNQETQYF. The CDR3 coding sequence is TGTGCCAGCAGCCTAAATCAAGAGACCCAGTACTTC. The entire variable domain, with the rest obtained from reference TRBV11-2 and TRBJ2-5, is as follows: EAGVAQSPRYKIIEKRQSVAFWCNPISGHATLYWYQQILGQGPKLLIQFQNNGVVDDSQLPKDRFSAERLKGVDSTLKIQPAKLEDSAVYLCASSLNQETQYFGPGTRLLVL.

This clone has a handful of counts. The chain combines TRBV6-1 with TRBJ1-5; D unclear. The CDR3 runs 14 residues. Trimming cost V 8 bases and J 2 bases, with 13 bases left between them. The germline V gene encodes CDR1 MNHNS and CDR2 SASEGT. The CDR3 is CASDLWRGNQPQHF. The CDR3 coding sequence is TGTGCCAGCGACTTATGGAGGGGCAATCAGCCCCAGCATTTT.

The genes are TRBV7-2 and TRBJ2-3; D is ambiguous. Germline V gene sequence: CDR1 SGHTA, CDR2 FQGNSA. V was pared by 6 bases and J by 0 bases, with 4 bases between. The CDR3 loop spans 12 amino acids. The chain's CDR3 is CASSASTDTQYF. The CDR3 DNA reads TGTGCCAGCAGTGCAAGCACAGATACGCAGTATTTT.

This chain uses TRBV7-9 with TRBJ2-1, with 7 bases that match TRBD1. After removal of 4 bases from V and 9 bases from J, the junction contained 6 bases not matched to a gene. The CDR3 is 13 residues long. Germline V lookup: CDR1 SEHNR, CDR2 FQNEAQ (reference sequence). The CDR3 spells CASSYDRAVEQFF. In DNA form, the CDR3 reads TGTGCCAGCAGCTACGACAGGGCTGTTGAGCAGTTCTTC.

The gene calls are TRBV21-1 and TRBJ2-2; no DNA check was done on the table's D call, TRBD1. TRBV21-1 is a pseudogene. CDR3 size: 18 residues. The CDR3 bases are TGTGCCAGCAGCAAGAACGTTATTGGACAGGGGTACACCGGGGAGCTGTTTTTT. Translated, it gives CASSKNVIGQGYTGELFF.

This chain uses TRBV19 with TRBJ1-6; tentative D call: TRBD1 (6 bases). Trimming left V 8 bases short and J 5 bases short, with 16 bases between. CDR3 length equals 15 residues. Germline values: CDR1 LNHDA, CDR2 SQIVND (reference sequence). The DNA for the CDR3 is TGTGCCAGTCGTGAGCAGGGGATACATAATTCACCCCTCCACTTT. Translating gives CASREQGIHNSPLHF.

The chain carries TRBV4-2 and TRBJ1-2, with D perhaps matching TRBD1 (6 bases). The V gene's germline CDR1 is LGHNA and CDR2 YNFKEQ. V lost 4 bases and J lost 7, with 19 bases in between. CDR3 length: 15 residues. Here the CDR3 DNA reads TGTGCCAGCAGCCTTGTTGGACAGTTACAGATTGGCTACACCTTC. Its protein is CASSLVGQLQIGYTF.

The chain carries TRBV18 and TRBJ1-2; 10 positions match TRBD1. V was pared by 3 bases and J by 3 bases, with 7 bases of the junction left unmatched. The CDR3 length is 16 residues. Germline CDR1 reads KGHSH; CDR2 reads LQKENI. The CDR3 spells CASSPSRQGADYGYTF. In nucleotides, the CDR3 is TGTGCCAGCTCACCTTCCCGACAGGGGGCGGACTATGGCTACACCTTC.

J is TRBJ1-1 and V is TRBV5-1; possible D gene TRBD1, 6 bases. V was trimmed by 3 bases and J by 4 bases, leaving 10 bases between them. The CDR3 spans 13 residues. Per the germline V gene, CDR1 is SGHRS and CDR2 is YFSETQ. The CDR3 sequence is CASSSRGGTEAFF. The DNA of the CDR3 is TGCGCCAGCAGCTCCCGAGGGGGCACTGAAGCTTTCTTT.

The rearrangement links TRBV7-8 to TRBJ2-7; the match to TRBD1 covers 10 bases. CDR3 length: 15 residues. Per the germline V gene, CDR1 is SGHVS and CDR2 is FQNEAQ. After removal of 3 bases from V and 3 bases from J, the junction contained 5 bases not matched to a gene. The DNA for the CDR3 is TGTGCCAGCAGCTTCGGACAGGGGGACCTCTACGAGCAGTACTTC. Translation: CASSFGQGDLYEQYF.

Remarks on this clone: The junction differs from germline at one of its ends, possibly a read error. The chain uses TRBV5-6 and TRBJ2-1; D unclear. The germline CDR1 and CDR2 sequences are SGHDT and YYEEEE. The CDR3 runs 12 residues. Here the CDR3 reads CASRTRYSEQFF. The CDR3 DNA follows: TGTGCCAGCAGAACAAGATACAGTGAGCAGTTCTTC.

V is TRBV9 and J is TRBJ2-1; 8 positions agree with TRBD1. After removal of 4 bases from V and 8 bases from J, the junction contained 5 bases not matched to a gene. The CDR3 loop spans 13 amino acids. CDR1 and CDR2 from the germline V gene are SGDLS and YYNGEE. The CDR3 region has the DNA TGTGCCAGCAGCCCGACAGGGGCCGATGAGCAGTTCTTC. Protein product: CASSPTGADEQFF.

This clone was found a few times. The chain joins TRBV10-1 to TRBJ2-7; D perhaps matches TRBD2 (5 bases). With 5 bases removed from V and 6 bases from J, the gap between germline ends came to 26 bases. CDR3 size: 17 residues. Germline V gene lookup returns CDR1 WNHNN and CDR2 SYGVQD (reference sequence). CDR3 in amino acids: CASSHPYGANGDGEQYF. The CDR3, as DNA: TGCGCCAGCAGTCACCCTTACGGAGCGAACGGGGATGGCGAGCAGTACTTC.

The chain uses TRBV28 and TRBJ1-5; TRBD1 matches at 11 bases. This CDR3 is 14 amino acids long. Germline values: CDR1 MDHEN, CDR2 SYDVKM. Trimming cost V 7 bases and J 7 bases; bases outside gene matches: 6. The CDR3 nucleotides are TGTGCCAGCACCGGGACAGGGGGAGGACAGCCCCAGCATTTT. It codes for CASTGTGGGQPQHF.

This chain joins TRBV5-1 and TRBJ1-1, with D possibly TRBD1 on 6 matching bases. Germline assignment: CDR1 SGHRS and CDR2 YFSETQ. Trimming cost V 3 bases and J 1 base, with 10 bases left between them. This CDR3 comprises 14 residues. The CDR3 DNA is TGCGCCAGCAGCTGGGGGCCTGGGAACACTGAAGCTTTCTTT. Translating gives CASSWGPGNTEAFF.

The rearrangement links TRBV7-3 to TRBJ2-5, with 16 positions matching TRBD2. V lost 4 bases and J lost 5; bases outside the gene matches: 4. The CDR3 length is 16 residues. CDR1 is SGHTA and CDR2 is FQGTGA in the germline V gene. DNA for the CDR3: TGTGCCAGCAGCTCGGGACTAGCGGGAGGGTGGGAGACCCAGTACTTC. Translation: CASSSGLAGGWETQYF.

This chain joins TRBV28 and TRBJ2-7; 9 bases are shared with TRBD2. This CDR3 region has 14 residues. V shed 10 bases, J shed 0 bases, and the junction held 7 bases outside the gene matches. CDR1 and CDR2 from the germline V gene are MDHEN and SYDVKM. CDR3 region: CAIRAGGSSYEQYF. CDR3 sequence (DNA): TGTGCCATCCGGGCGGGAGGGAGCTCCTACGAGCAGTACTTC. Together with reference TRBV28 and TRBJ2-7, the CDR3 gives the full variable domain: DVKVTQSSRYLVKRTGEKVFLECVQDMDHENMFWYRQDPGLGLRLIYFSYDVKMKEKGDIPEGYSVSREKKERFSLILESASTNQTSMYLCAIRAGGSSYEQYFGPGTRLTVT.

The rearrangement joins TRBV21-1 to TRBJ2-7; no DNA check was done on the table's D call, TRBD1. TRBV21-1 counts as a pseudogene. The CDR3 is 15 amino acids. CDR3 DNA sequence: TGTGCCAGCAGCACCACGGGGACAGGGATCGATGAGCAGTACTTC. Translated: CASSTTGTGIDEQYF.